Sequencing of this T cell receptor beta chain was carried out in a study of blood T cell repertoires in COVID-19. Study-level information: COVID-19 samples, acute and convalescent, were from the United States, Italy and Spain. T cells, B-cell-depleted T cells, or PBMCs supplied cDNA or gDNA.

Per the authors' pipeline: Amplifying reference gene primers gave estimates of nucleated cell counts. Only in-frame clones appear in the TCRdb table, and some are missing; sequencing was by immunoSEQ multiplex PCR. D and trimming were read from the DNA, whereas the V and J calls and clone size are those reported in that table. This table holds 45,000 to 55,000 clones, more than 60% found once. This CDR3 comprises 14 residues. V was clipped by 4 bases and J by 4 bases; unmatched bases: 5. Germline lookup yields CDR1 SEHNR and CDR2 FQNEAQ (reference sequence). This receptor was obtained from a human donor with active or convalescent COVID-19. The donor label of this sample is uncertain. The V call is TRBV7-9, the J call TRBJ1-2; 8 bases fit TRBD1. The sample consisted of peripheral blood. The chain's CDR3 is CASSSIQGVYGYTF. In nucleotides, the CDR3 is TGTGCCAGCAGCTCAATACAGGGGGTCTATGGCTACACCTTC.